The clone carrying this T cell receptor (beta chain) was found once. This record belongs to a study of control samples from healthy donors and cancer patients. V trimming: 6 bases; J trimming: 7 bases; junction bases outside the gene matches: 6. From germline, CDR1 is SGHRS and CDR2 YFSETQ. The CDR3 runs to 12 residues. Assay used: immunoSEQ multiplex PCR; TCRdb lists only in-frame clones, some missing. Of some 120,000 clones listed, around nine tenths were seen once; the top ten hold about 3.2%. The sample was blood. The genes are TRBV5-1 and TRBJ1-2, with TRBD1 identical over 7 bases. This sequence was found in a man aged 45 to 65 in good health. The CDR3 sequence is CASKRGPSGYTF. CDR3 in DNA: TGCGCCAGCAAGAGGGGGCCAAGTGGCTACACCTTC.